This T cell receptor (beta chain) stems from a study of T cells in localized non-small cell lung cancer. Profiled with immunoSEQ multiplex PCR; TCRdb holds only in-frame clones, not every one. This table holds 48,000 or so clones, roughly 88% found once. CDR1 SGHRS and CDR2 YFSETQ come from the germline V gene. This CDR3 is built from 16 residues. Source: peripheral blood, taken before any cancer treatment. This rearrangement joins TRBV5-1 to TRBJ2-5, with 10 bases fitting TRBD2. The J call may be wrong; the DNA end is better matched by TRBJ2-7. The clonotype comes from a male donor older than 55 with stage III squamous cell lung carcinoma. In nucleotides, the CDR3 is TGCGCCAGCAGCCTAATCTTAGCGGGGGGACCCTACGAGCAGTACTTC. It codes for CASSLILAGGPYEQYF.